This T cell receptor beta chain was sequenced during a study of read filtering for tumor transcriptome and immune sequencing. About the research overall: Fewer than 10 patients were R-ISS I, approximately 15 were R-ISS II, 7 were R-ISS III.

CDR3 length: 11 amino acids. Germline V gene data show CDR1 as SEHNR and CDR2 as FQNEAQ (reference sequence). Trimming took 4 bases from V and 7 from J, leaving 7 bases between them. This library used roughly 0.4 ug RNA and molecular barcoded adaptors spanning alpha/delta and beta/gamma chains. TCRdb processed the reads anew with MiXCR; each CDR3 protein has one entry. The sample comprises more than 55,000 distinct CDR3 sequences, 20% of which are singletons, and 15% to 20% rests with the top ten. Every patient had bone marrow sampled while the disease was active. This clonotype appeared many times. What it binds is unknown. Study-wide findings and caveats: In IR-seq, single-read clonotypes were around four fifths of clonotypes but about 3.5% of reads.

This TCR derives from a donor at least 40 years old with multiple myeloma. The genes are TRBV7-9 and TRBJ2-5; possibly TRBD2 for D (6 bases). Source material: a population of CD138-negative cells sorted from bone marrow. Here the CDR3 reads CASSYGGTQYF. DNA of the CDR3: TGTGCCAGCAGCTACGGGGGGACCCAGTACTTC.